This T cell receptor (beta chain) was identified during a study of T cells of healthy individuals. TCRdb processed the 5' RACE reads anew with MiXCR; each CDR3 protein has one entry. The sample contains 85,000 to 100,000 distinct CDR3 sequences, around 17% of which appear only once. The V gene lost 5 bases and the J gene lost 10 bases, with 21 bases spanning the gap. The CDR3 is 16 amino acids. Germline V lookup: CDR1 LNHNV, CDR2 YYDKDF (reference sequence). This clonotype was counted ten times or more. The V gene is TRBV15, the J gene TRBJ1-6; a weak D match, TRBD1 (5 bases). The TCR sequence derives from a human donor in good health. The CDR3 region has the DNA TGTGCCACCAGCCTCTGGGAGGGGCCATTGAGATCACCCCTCCACTTT. Protein product: CATSLWEGPLRSPLHF.